Described below is a single TCR beta chain sequence and its context. Antigen unknown. The data are from a study of graft-versus-host responses after intestinal transplantation. Findings of the study overall: Detected in recipient marrow were GvH clones, some of which were first observed in ileum or blood. Peak GvH clone levels in circulation were associated with early post-transplant HvG declines. When patients had graft-donor T cell macrochimerism, their allografts held high graft-versus-host to host-versus-graft clonal ratios.

The table came from immunoSEQ multiplex PCR; TCRdb's copy has only in-frame clones and leaves some out. This sample has roughly 56,000 clones, with roughly 89% found just once. Germline V gene lookup returns CDR1 MNHEY and CDR2 SVGAGI. Trimming left V 4 bases short and J 8 bases short, with 6 bases between. This CDR3 is 12 amino acids long. The chain combines TRBV6-5 with TRBJ1-6; D gene uncertain. The input for sequencing was PBMCs, taken 118 days after intestinal transplantation. The source is a human patient who received an intestinal transplant, so some T cells may come from the graft donor. CDR3 loop: CASSFQDSPLHF. CDR3 DNA: TGTGCCAGCAGTTTCCAGGATTCACCCCTCCACTTT.